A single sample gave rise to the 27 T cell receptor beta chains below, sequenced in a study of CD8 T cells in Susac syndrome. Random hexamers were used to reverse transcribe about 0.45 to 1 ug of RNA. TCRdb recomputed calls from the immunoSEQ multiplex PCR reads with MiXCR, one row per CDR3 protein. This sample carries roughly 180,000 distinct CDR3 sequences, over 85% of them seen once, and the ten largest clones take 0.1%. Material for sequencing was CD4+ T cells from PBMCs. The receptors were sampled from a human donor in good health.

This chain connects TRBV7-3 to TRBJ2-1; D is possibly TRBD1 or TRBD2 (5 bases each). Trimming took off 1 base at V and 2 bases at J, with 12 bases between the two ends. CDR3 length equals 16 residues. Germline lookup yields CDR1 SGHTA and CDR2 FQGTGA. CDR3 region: CASSLNPGLPYNEQFF. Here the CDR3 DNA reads TGTGCCAGCAGCTTAAATCCGGGGCTACCCTACAATGAGCAGTTCTTC.

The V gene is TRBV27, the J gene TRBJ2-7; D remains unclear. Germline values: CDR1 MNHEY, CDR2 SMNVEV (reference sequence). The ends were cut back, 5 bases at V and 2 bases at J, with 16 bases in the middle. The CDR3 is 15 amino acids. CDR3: CASSPRPNGAYEQYF. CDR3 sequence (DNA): TGTGCCAGCAGTCCCAGACCGAACGGCGCCTACGAGCAGTACTTC.

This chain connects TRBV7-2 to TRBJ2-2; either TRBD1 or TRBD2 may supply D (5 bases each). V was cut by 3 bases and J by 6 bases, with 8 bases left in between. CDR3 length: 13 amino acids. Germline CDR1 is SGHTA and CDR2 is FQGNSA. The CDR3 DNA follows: TGTGCCAGCAGCTTGCTGGGGGCCGGGGAGCTGTTTTTT. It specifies CASSLLGAGELFF.

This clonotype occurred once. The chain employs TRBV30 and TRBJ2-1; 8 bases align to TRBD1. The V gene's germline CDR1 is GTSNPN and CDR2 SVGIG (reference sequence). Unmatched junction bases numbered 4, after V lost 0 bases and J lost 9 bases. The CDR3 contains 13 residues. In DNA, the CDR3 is TGTGCCTGGAGTGTACAGGGGGTCGGTGAGCAGTTCTTC. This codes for CAWSVQGVGEQFF.

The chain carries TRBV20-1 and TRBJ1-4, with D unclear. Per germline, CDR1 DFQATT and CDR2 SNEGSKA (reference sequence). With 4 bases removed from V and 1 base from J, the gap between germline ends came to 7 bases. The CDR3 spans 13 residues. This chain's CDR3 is CSAKRETNEKLFF. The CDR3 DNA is TGCAGTGCTAAAAGGGAAACTAATGAAAAACTGTTTTTT.

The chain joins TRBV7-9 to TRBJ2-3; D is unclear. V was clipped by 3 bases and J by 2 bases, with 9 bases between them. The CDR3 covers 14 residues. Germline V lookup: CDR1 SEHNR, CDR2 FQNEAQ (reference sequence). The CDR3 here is CASSLATFTDTQYF. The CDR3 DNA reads TGTGCCAGCAGCTTGGCCACATTCACAGATACGCAGTATTTT. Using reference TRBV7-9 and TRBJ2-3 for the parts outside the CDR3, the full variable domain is DTGVSQNPRHKITKRGQNVTFRCDPISEHNRLYWYRQTLGQGPEFLTYFQNEAQLEKSRLLSDRFSAERPKGSFSTLEIQRTEQGDSAMYLCASSLATFTDTQYFGPGTRLTVL.

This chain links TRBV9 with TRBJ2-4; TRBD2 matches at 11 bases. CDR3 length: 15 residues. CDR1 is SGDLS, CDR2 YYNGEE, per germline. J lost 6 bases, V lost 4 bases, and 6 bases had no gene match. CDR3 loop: CASSLQGLAANIQYF. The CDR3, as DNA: TGTGCCAGCAGCCTACAGGGACTAGCGGCAAACATTCAGTACTTC.

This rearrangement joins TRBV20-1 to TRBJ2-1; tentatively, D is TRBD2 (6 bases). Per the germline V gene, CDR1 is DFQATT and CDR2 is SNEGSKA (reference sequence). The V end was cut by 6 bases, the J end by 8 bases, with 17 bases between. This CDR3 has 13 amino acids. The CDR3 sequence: CSATYGSPDEQFF. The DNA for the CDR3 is TGCAGTGCCACCTACGGGAGTCCCGATGAGCAGTTCTTC.

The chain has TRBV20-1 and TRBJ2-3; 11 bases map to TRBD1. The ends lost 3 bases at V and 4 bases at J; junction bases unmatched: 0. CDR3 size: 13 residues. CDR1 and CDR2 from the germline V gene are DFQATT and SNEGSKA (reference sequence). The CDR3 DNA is TGCAGTGCTAGGGGACAGGGGGCAGATACGCAGTATTTT. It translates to CSARGQGADTQYF.

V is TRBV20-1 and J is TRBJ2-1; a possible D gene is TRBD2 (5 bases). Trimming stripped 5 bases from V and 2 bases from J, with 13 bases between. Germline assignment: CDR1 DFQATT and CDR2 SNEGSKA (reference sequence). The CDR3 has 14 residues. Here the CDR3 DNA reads TGCAGTGCTGGAGCGGTGGGCCCCTACAATGAGCAGTTCTTC. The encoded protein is CSAGAVGPYNEQFF.

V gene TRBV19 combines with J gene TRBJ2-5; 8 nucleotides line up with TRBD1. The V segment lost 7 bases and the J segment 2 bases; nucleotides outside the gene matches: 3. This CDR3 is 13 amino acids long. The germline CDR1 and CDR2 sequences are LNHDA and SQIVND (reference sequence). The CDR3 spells CASTGTGQETQYF. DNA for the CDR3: TGTGCCAGTACCGGGACAGGACAAGAGACCCAGTACTTC.

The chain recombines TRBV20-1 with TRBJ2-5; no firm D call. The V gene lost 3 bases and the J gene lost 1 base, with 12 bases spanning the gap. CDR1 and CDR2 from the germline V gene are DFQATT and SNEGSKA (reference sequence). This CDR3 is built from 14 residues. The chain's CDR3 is CSARLGWAQETQYF. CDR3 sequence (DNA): TGCAGTGCTAGGTTGGGGTGGGCCCAAGAGACCCAGTACTTC.

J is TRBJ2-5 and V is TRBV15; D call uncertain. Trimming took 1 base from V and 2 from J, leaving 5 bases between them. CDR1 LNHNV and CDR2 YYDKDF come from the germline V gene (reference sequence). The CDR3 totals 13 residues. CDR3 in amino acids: CATSRGPQETQYF. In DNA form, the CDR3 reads TGTGCCACCAGCAGAGGGCCACAAGAGACCCAGTACTTC. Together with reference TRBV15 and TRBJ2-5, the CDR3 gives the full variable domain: DAMVIQNPRYQVTQFGKPVTLSCSQTLNHNVMYWYQQKSSQAPKLLFHYYDKDFNNEADTPDNFQSRRPNTSFCFLDIRSPGLGDTAMYLCATSRGPQETQYFGPGTRLLVL.

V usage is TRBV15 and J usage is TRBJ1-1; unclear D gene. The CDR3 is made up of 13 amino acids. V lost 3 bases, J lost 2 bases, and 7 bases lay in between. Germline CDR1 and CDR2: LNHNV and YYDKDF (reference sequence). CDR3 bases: TGTGCCACCAGCAGCAGTCTTAACACTGAAGCTTTCTTT. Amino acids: CATSSSLNTEAFF.

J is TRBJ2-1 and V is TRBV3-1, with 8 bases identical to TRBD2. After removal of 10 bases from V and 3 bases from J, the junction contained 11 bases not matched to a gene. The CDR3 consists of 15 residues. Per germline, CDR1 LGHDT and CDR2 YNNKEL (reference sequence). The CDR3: CATAAGGGFYNEQFF. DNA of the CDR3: TGTGCCACCGCGGCGGGAGGAGGGTTCTACAATGAGCAGTTCTTC.

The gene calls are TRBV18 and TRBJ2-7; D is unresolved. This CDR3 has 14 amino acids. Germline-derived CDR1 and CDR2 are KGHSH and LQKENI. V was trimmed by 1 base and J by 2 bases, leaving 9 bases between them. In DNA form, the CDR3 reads TGTGCCAGCTCACCACTGCTAGATACCTACGAGCAGTACTTC. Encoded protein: CASSPLLDTYEQYF.

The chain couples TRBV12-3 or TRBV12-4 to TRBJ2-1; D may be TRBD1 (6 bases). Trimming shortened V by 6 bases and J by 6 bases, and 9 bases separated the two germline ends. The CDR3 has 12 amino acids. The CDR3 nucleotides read TGTGCCAGCAGCCTGGACAGCAATGAGCAGTTCTTC. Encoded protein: CASSLDSNEQFF.

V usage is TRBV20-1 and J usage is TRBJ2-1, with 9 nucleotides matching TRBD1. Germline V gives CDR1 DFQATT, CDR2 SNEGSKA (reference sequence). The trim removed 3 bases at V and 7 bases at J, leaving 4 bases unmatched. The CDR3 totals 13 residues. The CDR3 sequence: CSASGTGYNEQFF. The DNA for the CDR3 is TGCAGTGCTAGCGGGACAGGGTATAATGAGCAGTTCTTC.

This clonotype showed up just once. Here the CDR3 reads CASSDLAGGDTQYF. Written as DNA, the CDR3 is TGTGCCAGCAGTGACCTAGCGGGAGGTGATACGCAGTATTTT. This chain links TRBV2 with TRBJ2-3; 11 bases map to TRBD2. This CDR3 comprises 14 residues. The germline V gene has CDR1 SNHLY and CDR2 FYNNEI. The junction had 2 bases not matched to a gene; V was cut back by 3 bases and J by 6 bases.

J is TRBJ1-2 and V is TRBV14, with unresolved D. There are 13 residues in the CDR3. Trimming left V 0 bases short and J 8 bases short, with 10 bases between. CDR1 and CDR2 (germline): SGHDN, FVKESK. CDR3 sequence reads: CASSQDLRVGYTF. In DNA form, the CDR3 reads TGTGCCAGCAGCCAAGATTTAAGGGTGGGCTACACCTTC.

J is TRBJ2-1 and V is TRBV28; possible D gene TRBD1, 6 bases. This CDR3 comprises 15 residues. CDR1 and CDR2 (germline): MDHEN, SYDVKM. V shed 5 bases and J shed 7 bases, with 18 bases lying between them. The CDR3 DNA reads TGTGCCAGCAGTCCCCAGGGGCCTAACCTTAATGAGCAGTTCTTC. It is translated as CASSPQGPNLNEQFF.

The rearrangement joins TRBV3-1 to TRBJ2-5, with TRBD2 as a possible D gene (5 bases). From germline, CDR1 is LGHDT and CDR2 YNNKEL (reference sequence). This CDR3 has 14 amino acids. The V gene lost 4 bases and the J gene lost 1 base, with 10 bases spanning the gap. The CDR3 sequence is CASSRWTSQETQYF. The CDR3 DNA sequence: TGTGCCAGCAGCCGTTGGACTTCCCAAGAGACCCAGTACTTC.

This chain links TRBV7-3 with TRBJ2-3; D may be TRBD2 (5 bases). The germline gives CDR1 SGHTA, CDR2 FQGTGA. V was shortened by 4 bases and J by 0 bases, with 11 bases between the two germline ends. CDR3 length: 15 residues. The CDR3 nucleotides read TGTGCCAGCAGCTGGAGGCGGGCGAGCACAGATACGCAGTATTTT. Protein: CASSWRRASTDTQYF.

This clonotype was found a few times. CDR3 sequence (DNA): TGTGCCAGCAGCTTATCCGAGCAGTACTTC. It specifies CASSLSEQYF. This sequence joins TRBV7-2 and TRBJ2-7; D call uncertain. The V and J ends lost 2 bases and 6 bases respectively, with 2 bases between them. Germline V gene sequence: CDR1 SGHTA, CDR2 FQGNSA. The CDR3 contains 10 residues.

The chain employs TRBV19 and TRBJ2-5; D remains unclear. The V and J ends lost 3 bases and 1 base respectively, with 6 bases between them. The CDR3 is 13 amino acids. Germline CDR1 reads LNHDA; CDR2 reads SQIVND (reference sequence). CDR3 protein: CASSMTVQETQYF. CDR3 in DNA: TGTGCCAGTAGTATGACGGTCCAAGAGACCCAGTACTTC.

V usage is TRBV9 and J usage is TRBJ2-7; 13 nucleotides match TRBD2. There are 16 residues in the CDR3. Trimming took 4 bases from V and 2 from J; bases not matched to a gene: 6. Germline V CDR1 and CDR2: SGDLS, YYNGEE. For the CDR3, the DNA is TGTGCCAGCAGCCCCTCGGGACTAGCGGGACCCTACGAGCAGTACTTC. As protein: CASSPSGLAGPYEQYF.

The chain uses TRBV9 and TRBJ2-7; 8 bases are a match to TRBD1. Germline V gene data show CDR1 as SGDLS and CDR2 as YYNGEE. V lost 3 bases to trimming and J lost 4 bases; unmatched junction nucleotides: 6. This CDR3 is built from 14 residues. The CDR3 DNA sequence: TGTGCCAGCAGCGGCGGGACAGGTGAATACGAGCAGTACTTC. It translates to CASSGGTGEYEQYF.